This passage covers 9 T cell receptor beta chains from one sample sequenced in a study of blood T cell repertoires in COVID-19. Clones were read by immunoSEQ multiplex PCR, and TCRdb kept only the in-frame ones, dropping some. The table has hundreds of thousands of clones, approximately 80% seen once. Sequencing input: peripheral blood. The receptor source for this set is a woman at least 80 years old with active or convalescent COVID-19.

This clone occurred once. The chain has TRBV19 and TRBJ1-2; TRBD1 agrees at 7 bases. J lost 8 bases, V lost 4 bases, and 4 bases had no gene match. Germline V gene lookup returns CDR1 LNHDA and CDR2 SQIVND (reference sequence). The CDR3 spans 12 residues. In DNA, the CDR3 is TGTGCCAGTAGTACCGTAGGGGGCGGCTACACCTTC. This sequence encodes CASSTVGGGYTF. Combining the CDR3 with reference TRBV19 and TRBJ1-2 gives the whole variable domain DGGITQSPKYLFRKEGQNVTLSCEQNLNHDAMYWYRQDPGQGLRLIYYSQIVNDFQKGDIAEGYSVSREKKESFPLTVTSAQKNPTAFYLCASSTVGGGYTFGSGTRLTVV.

This chain connects TRBV7-8 to TRBJ1-6; 7 nucleotides align to TRBD1. Germline V gives CDR1 SGHVS, CDR2 FQNEAQ. With V trimmed by 5 bases and J by 10 bases, 17 bases remained unmatched. The CDR3 extends over 17 amino acids. CDR3 DNA: TGTGCCAGCAGCGAACGACAGGGTCCTTTTTGGGACTCACCCCTCCACTTT. This encodes CASSERQGPFWDSPLHF.

Only one count was recorded for this clone. The V and J genes are TRBV7-3 and TRBJ2-1, with a possible D match to TRBD1 (6 bases). Germline CDR1 is SGHTA and CDR2 is FQGTGA. Trimming stripped 4 bases from V and 3 bases from J, with 13 bases between. The CDR3 totals 15 residues. As DNA, the CDR3 is TGTGCCAGCAGCTCACAGGGAAGGGGCTACAATGAGCAGTTCTTC. Translated, it gives CASSSQGRGYNEQFF.

This chain joins TRBV3-1 (or the pseudogene TRBV3-2) and TRBJ2-7; perhaps TRBD1 as D (5 bases). Trimming pared 4 bases from V and 2 bases from J, leaving 15 bases between. The length of the CDR3 is 15 residues. Germline CDR1 and CDR2: LGHDT and YNNKEL (reference sequence). CDR3 residues: CASSPRTNKAYEQYF. CDR3 bases: TGTGCCAGCAGCCCAAGGACAAACAAGGCCTACGAGCAGTACTTC.

This clone showed up just once. The rearrangement links TRBV9 to TRBJ2-1; possible D gene TRBD2, 6 bases. Germline CDR1 is SGDLS and CDR2 is YYNGEE. V was pared by 6 bases and J by 7 bases, with 14 bases between. This CDR3 comprises 13 residues. CDR3: CASTRGLQNEQFF. CDR3 DNA sequence: TGTGCCAGCACCCGGGGGTTACAAAATGAGCAGTTCTTC.

The chain recombines TRBV2 with TRBJ1-2; D not resolved. Germline V gene lookup returns CDR1 SNHLY and CDR2 FYNNEI. The CDR3 contains 11 residues. V was cut by 5 bases and J by 8 bases, with 9 bases left in between. The DNA for the CDR3 is TGTGCCAGCAGTAACAGCCGGGGCTACACCTTC. Translation: CASSNSRGYTF.

This chain uses TRBV5-1 with TRBJ1-1, with D unresolved. Germline assignment: CDR1 SGHRS and CDR2 YFSETQ. Trimming took 0 bases from V and 4 from J, leaving 7 bases between them. The CDR3 loop spans 13 amino acids. The CDR3 sequence is CASSLVLSTEAFF. CDR3 bases: TGCGCCAGCAGCTTGGTTTTGAGCACTGAAGCTTTCTTT.

This clone was picked up one time. CDR3 DNA sequence: TGTGCCACCACAGGAGCGGGGGGGCACGAGACCCAGTACTTC. Its translation is CATTGAGGHETQYF. The chain couples TRBV28 to TRBJ2-5; 10 bases fit TRBD2. V lost 10 bases, J lost 5 bases, and 10 bases stayed unmatched. Germline V gene data show CDR1 as MDHEN and CDR2 as SYDVKM. The CDR3 sequence is 14 residues long.

The chain combines TRBV29-1 with TRBJ2-5; D remains unclear. Germline V gene lookup returns CDR1 SQVTM and CDR2 ANQGSEA. The CDR3 extends over 13 amino acids. V lost 0 bases to trimming and J lost 4 bases, with 9 bases between them. The CDR3 protein is CSVEDPSGETQYF. The CDR3 DNA follows: TGCAGCGTTGAAGACCCCTCCGGAGAGACCCAGTACTTC.